These 2 T cell receptor beta chains came from one sample sequenced in a study of blood T cell repertoires in COVID-19. The data were produced by immunoSEQ multiplex PCR, yet TCRdb's version contains in-frame clones alone and is incomplete. Among roughly 440,000 clones listed, about 91% were seen once. The sample consisted of peripheral blood. The receptors derive from a woman in her forties or fifties with COVID-19, enrolled during active disease.

This rearrangement joins TRBV4-1 to TRBJ1-1; no clear D. Trimming removed 3 bases from V and 1 base from J, with 6 bases in between. The CDR3 runs 13 residues. The germline V gene has CDR1 MGHRA and CDR2 YSYEKL. This chain's CDR3 is CASSQSPNTEAFF. CDR3 nucleotide sequence: TGCGCCAGCAGCCAGAGCCCGAACACTGAAGCTTTCTTT.

This chain joins TRBV5-3 and TRBJ1-1, with D maybe TRBD1 (6 bases). TRBV5-3 carries the ORF label, with uncertain function. V was shortened by 8 bases and J by 0 bases, with 17 bases between the two germline ends. The CDR3 is made up of 15 amino acids. CDR3 nucleotide sequence: TGTGCCAGTCCAGGGGCCCGAAACCTGAACACTGAAGCTTTCTTT. Translation gives CASPGARNLNTEAFF.